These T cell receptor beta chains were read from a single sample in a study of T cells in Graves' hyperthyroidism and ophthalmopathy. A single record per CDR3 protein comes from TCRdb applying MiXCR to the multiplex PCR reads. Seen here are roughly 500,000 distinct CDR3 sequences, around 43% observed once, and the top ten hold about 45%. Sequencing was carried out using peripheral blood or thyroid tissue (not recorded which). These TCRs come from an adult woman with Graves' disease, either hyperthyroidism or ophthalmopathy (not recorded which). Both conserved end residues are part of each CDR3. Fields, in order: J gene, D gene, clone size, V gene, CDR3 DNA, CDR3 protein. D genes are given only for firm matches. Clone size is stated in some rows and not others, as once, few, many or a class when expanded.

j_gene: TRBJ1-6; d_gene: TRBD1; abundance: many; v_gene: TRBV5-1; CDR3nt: TGCGCCAGCAGCTTGAAGTCTCCCGGACAGGGTAATTCACCCCTCCACTTT; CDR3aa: CASSLKSPGQGNSPLHF
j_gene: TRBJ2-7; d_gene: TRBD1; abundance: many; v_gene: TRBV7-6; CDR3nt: TGTGCCAGCAGCCTATGGACAGGGGGCCCGCTCGAAAACGAGCAGTACTTC; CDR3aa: CASSLWTGGPLENEQYF
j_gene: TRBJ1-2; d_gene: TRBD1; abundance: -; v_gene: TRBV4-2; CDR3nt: TGTGCCAGCAGCCGGGACAGAGCTAACTATGGCTACACCTTC; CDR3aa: CASSRDRANYGYTF
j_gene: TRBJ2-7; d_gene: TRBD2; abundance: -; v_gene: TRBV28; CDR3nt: TGTGCCAGCAGCCGTCCGGGAGGGCCGCACGAGCAGTACTTC; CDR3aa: CASSRPGGPHEQYF
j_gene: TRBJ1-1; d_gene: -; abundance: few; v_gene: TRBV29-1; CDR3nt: TGCAGCGTACCAGGGGTGAACACTGAAGCTTTCTTT; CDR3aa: CSVPGVNTEAFF
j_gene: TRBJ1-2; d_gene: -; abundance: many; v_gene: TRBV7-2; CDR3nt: TGTGCCAGCAGCTTAGGGAGGGGGGTCTTTTATGGCTACACCTTC; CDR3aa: CASSLGRGVFYGYTF
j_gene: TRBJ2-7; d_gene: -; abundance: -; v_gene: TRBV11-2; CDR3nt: TGTGCCAGCAGCACCGGTTACTCACCTCTCTACGAGCAGTACTTC; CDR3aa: CASSTGYSPLYEQYF
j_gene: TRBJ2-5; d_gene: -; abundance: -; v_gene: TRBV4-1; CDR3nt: TGTGCCAGCAGTCCCAGCCCCCAAGAGACCCAGTACTTC; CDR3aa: CASSPSPQETQYF
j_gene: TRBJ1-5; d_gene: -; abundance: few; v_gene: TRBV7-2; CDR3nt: TGTGCCAGCAGCTCAAGCTCGGGAAATCAGCCCCAGCATTTT; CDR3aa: CASSSSSGNQPQHF
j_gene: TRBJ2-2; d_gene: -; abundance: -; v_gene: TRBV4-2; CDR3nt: TGTGCCAGCAGCCGTCTGTTAAACACCGGGGAGCTGTTTTTT; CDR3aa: CASSRLLNTGELFF
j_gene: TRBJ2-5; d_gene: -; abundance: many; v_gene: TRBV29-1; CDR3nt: TGCAGCGGAAAAGGAGGTTCGGAGACCCAGTACTTC; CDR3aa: CSGKGGSETQYF
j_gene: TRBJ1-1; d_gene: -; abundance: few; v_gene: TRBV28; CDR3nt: TGTGCCAGCAGCCTAGCGGAAGGGGGCACTGAAGCTTTCTTT; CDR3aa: CASSLAEGGTEAFF
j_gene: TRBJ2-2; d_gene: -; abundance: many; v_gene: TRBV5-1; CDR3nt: TGCGCCAGCAGCTTGGCCGGAATGGACGCAAACACCGGGGAGCTGTTTTTT; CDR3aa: CASSLAGMDANTGELFF
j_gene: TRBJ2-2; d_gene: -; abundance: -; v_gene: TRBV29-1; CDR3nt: TGCAGCGTTACAGGCAAGAACACCGGGGAGCTGTTTTTT; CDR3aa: CSVTGKNTGELFF
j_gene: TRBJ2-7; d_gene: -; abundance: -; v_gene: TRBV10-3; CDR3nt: TGTGCCAGCAGCCTCCGGACGGACTACTACTACGAGCAGTACTTC; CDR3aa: CASSLRTDYYYEQYF
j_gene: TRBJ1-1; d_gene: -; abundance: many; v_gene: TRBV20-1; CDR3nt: TGCAGTGCTAGTATGCCCGGAGCGCGAGGCTTGACTGAAGCTTTCTTT; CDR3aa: CSASMPGARGLTEAFF
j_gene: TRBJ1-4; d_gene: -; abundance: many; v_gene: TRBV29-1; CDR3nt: TGCAGCGTTGCCGTACAAGCAACTAATGAAAAACTGTTTTTT; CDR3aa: CSVAVQATNEKLFF
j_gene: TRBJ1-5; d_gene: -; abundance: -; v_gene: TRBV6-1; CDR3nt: TGTGCCAGCAGTGAAGCTTATAGCAATCAGCCCCAGCATTTT; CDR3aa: CASSEAYSNQPQHF
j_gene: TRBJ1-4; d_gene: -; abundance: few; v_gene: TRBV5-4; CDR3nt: TGTGCCAGCAGCGAGATTAGAGGTGAAAAACTGTTTTTT; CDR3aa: CASSEIRGEKLFF
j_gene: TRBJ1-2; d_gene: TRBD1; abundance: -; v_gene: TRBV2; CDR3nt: TGTGCCAGCAACAGGGGTAACTATGGCTACACCTTC; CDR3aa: CASNRGNYGYTF
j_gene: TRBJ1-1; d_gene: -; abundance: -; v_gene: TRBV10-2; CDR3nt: TGCGCCAGCAGTGAGTCGACCAGGACGAACACTGAAGCTTTCTTT; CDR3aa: CASSESTRTNTEAFF
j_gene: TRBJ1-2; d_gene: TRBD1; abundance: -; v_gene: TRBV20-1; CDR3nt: TGCAGTGCCGTGGACAGGGGGGGCTATGGCTACACCTTC; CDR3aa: CSAVDRGGYGYTF
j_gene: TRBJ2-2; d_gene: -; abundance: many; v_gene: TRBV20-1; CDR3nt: TGCAGTGCTAGTTCGGGACGTTTGAACACCGGGGAGCTGTTTTTT; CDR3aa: CSASSGRLNTGELFF
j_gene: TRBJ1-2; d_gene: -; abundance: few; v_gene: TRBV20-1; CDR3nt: TGCAGTGCTAGTGCTGACAGCTACACCTTC; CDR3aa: CSASADSYTF
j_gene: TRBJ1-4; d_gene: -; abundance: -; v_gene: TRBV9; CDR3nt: TGTGCCAGCAGCGCAACAGCGACAACTAATGAAAAACTGTTTTTT; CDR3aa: CASSATATTNEKLFF
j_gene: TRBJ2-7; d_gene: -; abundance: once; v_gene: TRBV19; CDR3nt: TGTGCCAGTAAATCGCGGGGCAACGAGCAGTACTTC; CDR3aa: CASKSRGNEQYF
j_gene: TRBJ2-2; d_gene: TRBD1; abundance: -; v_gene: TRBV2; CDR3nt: TGTGCCAGCAGTAGGGACAGCACTGTCACCGGGGAGCTGTTTTTT; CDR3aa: CASSRDSTVTGELFF